These 10 T cell receptor beta chains share one sample of origin, sequenced in a study of Tregs in tolerant kidney transplant recipients. Data came from immunoSEQ multiplex PCR; TCRdb stores just in-frame clones and leaves some out. The sample records tens of thousands of clones, about 89% being singletons. Sequencing was performed on CD4+ T cells from blood, taken before the transplant. The origin of the receptors is a human donor who received a combined kidney and bone marrow transplant.

This sequence joins TRBV7-2 and TRBJ1-2; D is undetermined. This CDR3 has 15 amino acids. The germline V and J ends were trimmed by 5 bases and 4 bases, with 17 bases remaining between them. Germline values: CDR1 SGHTA, CDR2 FQGNSA. The CDR3 loop is CASSPAGLQSYGYTF. For the CDR3, the DNA is TGTGCCAGCAGCCCTGCAGGACTACAGAGCTATGGCTACACCTTC.

CDR3 nucleotides: TGTGCCAGCAGTTCAGGGACAGGGTCGGGGAACACTGAAGCTTTCTTT. Its protein product is CASSSGTGSGNTEAFF. The genes are TRBV28 and TRBJ1-1; 9 nucleotides align to TRBD1. Germline trimming cut 4 bases from V and 1 base from J; bases unmatched to any gene: 7. CDR1 and CDR2 from the germline V gene are MDHEN and SYDVKM. The CDR3 is 16 residues long.

V usage is TRBV7-2 and J usage is TRBJ2-1; 15 positions agree with TRBD2. Germline CDR1 reads SGHTA; CDR2 reads FQGNSA. V gave up 6 bases and J gave up 9 bases; unmatched junction bases: 6. This CDR3 has 15 residues. CDR3 in DNA: TGTGCCAGCAGGGGACTAGCGGGAGGTCTTGGTGAGCAGTTCTTC. This sequence encodes CASRGLAGGLGEQFF.

The chain couples TRBV30 to TRBJ1-1; D uncertain. Germline CDR1 reads GTSNPN; CDR2 reads SVGIG (reference sequence). V shed 0 bases and J shed 1 base, with 6 bases lying between them. The CDR3 length is 13 residues. CDR3 sequence: CAWSVGRNTEAFF. The CDR3 DNA follows: TGTGCCTGGAGTGTCGGGAGGAACACTGAAGCTTTCTTT.

This rearrangement joins TRBV2 to TRBJ2-1; 8 bases are a match to TRBD2. CDR3 length equals 15 residues. Per germline, CDR1 SNHLY and CDR2 FYNNEI. The ends lost 6 bases at V and 0 bases at J; junction bases unmatched: 4. The CDR3 region has the DNA TGTGCCAGCAGCGGTGGGACTAGCTCCTACAATGAGCAGTTCTTC. Its protein product is CASSGGTSSYNEQFF.

This clone was detected only a few times. The V gene is TRBV2, the J gene TRBJ2-2, with TRBD2 matching 13 bases. CDR1 and CDR2 from the germline V gene are SNHLY and FYNNEI. With 7 bases clipped from V and 6 bases from J, the junction kept 5 bases outside the gene matches. The length of the CDR3 is 15 residues. CDR3 in DNA: TGTGCCAGCATGCGGACTAGCGGGAGTTCCGGGGAGCTGTTTTTT. Translated: CASMRTSGSSGELFF.

V is TRBV27 and J is TRBJ2-6; tentatively, D is TRBD1 (5 bases). This CDR3 comprises 12 residues. Germline V gene data show CDR1 as MNHEY and CDR2 as SMNVEV (reference sequence). Trimming pared 10 bases from V and 5 bases from J, leaving 9 bases between. CDR3 amino acids: CATPDRANVLTF. In DNA form, the CDR3 reads TGTGCCACTCCGGACAGGGCCAACGTCCTGACTTTC.

The CDR3 is CASSEGEGETQYF. The DNA for the CDR3 is TGCGCCAGCAGTGAGGGAGAGGGAGAGACCCAGTACTTC. The gene calls are TRBV23-1 and TRBJ2-5, with D perhaps matching TRBD2 (5 bases). TRBV23-1 is an ORF, with its function uncertain. V dropped 5 bases and J dropped 4 bases, with 11 bases sitting between them. The length of the CDR3 is 13 residues.

The chain couples TRBV28 to TRBJ1-1; D possibly corresponds to TRBD1 (5 bases). The CDR3 contains 15 residues. The V gene lost 7 bases and the J gene lost 1 base, with 16 bases spanning the gap. Germline-derived CDR1 and CDR2 are MDHEN and SYDVKM. CDR3 sequence (DNA): TGTGCCAGCACTATCGGAGGGGCTCGGAACACTGAAGCTTTCTTT. This gives the protein CASTIGGARNTEAFF. Full variable domain (rest looked up from reference TRBV28 and TRBJ1-1): DVKVTQSSRYLVKRTGEKVFLECVQDMDHENMFWYRQDPGLGLRLIYFSYDVKMKEKGDIPEGYSVSREKKERFSLILESASTNQTSMYLCASTIGGARNTEAFFGQGTRLTVV.

J is TRBJ2-5 and V is TRBV29-1; D ambiguous. Trimming pared 6 bases from V and 3 bases from J, leaving 11 bases between. CDR3 length equals 12 residues. The germline V gene encodes CDR1 SQVTM and CDR2 ANQGSEA. CDR3 sequence reads: CSVRKPEETQYF. The CDR3 nucleotides read TGCAGCGTGCGGAAACCCGAAGAGACCCAGTACTTC.